The 21 T cell receptor beta chains below all came from one sample that was sequenced in a study of T-cell memory formation after mild COVID-19. MiXCR was run by TCRdb on the 5' RACE reads, yielding one entry per CDR3 protein. The sample contains 190,000 or so distinct CDR3 sequences, approximately 10% of which appear only once. Sequenced: PBMCs or a T cell subset sorted from them (not recorded which). The origin of the receptors is a man aged 18-30 years who had mild COVID-19 (a few samples of this study predate the infection). Cell type and time point are not known.

In its sample, this clonotype was seen a few times. This sequence joins TRBV6-4 and TRBJ1-6; TRBD1 matches at 9 bases. The CDR3 runs to 16 residues. Looked up from germline, CDR1 is MRHNA and CDR2 is SNTAGT. V was pared by 5 bases and J by 5 bases, with 7 bases of the junction left unmatched. The CDR3 DNA follows: TGTGCCAGCAGTCTACAGGGGGCGCCGGATAATTCACCCCTCCACTTT. Protein sequence: CASSLQGAPDNSPLHF.

CDR3 protein: CASSLDRAATEAFF. The CDR3 DNA reads TGTGCCAGCAGCTTAGACAGGGCGGCCACTGAAGCTTTCTTT. V and J are TRBV7-3 and TRBJ1-1, with 7 bases that match TRBD1. With V trimmed by 2 bases and J by 4 bases, 4 bases remained unmatched. The CDR3 covers 14 residues. Looked up from germline, CDR1 is SGHTA and CDR2 is FQGTGA.

The chain carries TRBV5-1 and TRBJ1-1; unclear D gene. Germline V gene sequence: CDR1 SGHRS, CDR2 YFSETQ. The V gene lost 2 bases and the J gene lost 1 base, with 12 bases spanning the gap. CDR3 length: 15 amino acids. The CDR3 is CASSFQKAGNTEAFF. The CDR3 nucleotides are TGCGCCAGCAGCTTTCAAAAGGCAGGGAACACTGAAGCTTTCTTT.

V usage is TRBV5-1 and J usage is TRBJ2-4; D is unresolved. The germline CDR1 and CDR2 sequences are SGHRS and YFSETQ. The germline V and J ends were trimmed by 4 bases and 0 bases, with 14 bases remaining between them. The CDR3 extends over 16 amino acids. DNA for the CDR3: TGCGCCAGCAGCCTGGACCGGGCCCTAGCCAAAAACATTCAGTACTTC. This encodes CASSLDRALAKNIQYF.

In its sample, this clonotype was seen many times. The chain links TRBV5-1 to TRBJ1-6; TRBD1 is a possible D gene (6 bases). V lost 0 bases and J lost 6, with 13 bases in between. In germline, CDR1 is SGHRS, CDR2 YFSETQ. CDR3 length: 16 residues. CDR3 in amino acids: CASSLDQGSPNSPLHF. The CDR3 bases are TGCGCCAGCAGCTTGGATCAGGGGTCGCCTAATTCACCCCTCCACTTT.

The chain links TRBV7-3 to TRBJ2-7; D possibly uses TRBD1 or TRBD2 (5 bases each). Deletions cut 5 bases from V and 4 bases from J, with 12 bases between. There are 13 residues in the CDR3. Germline loops: CDR1 SGHTA, CDR2 FQGTGA. This chain's CDR3 is CASSRDAGYEQYF. The CDR3 nucleotides are TGTGCCAGCAGCCGGGACGCCGGATACGAGCAGTACTTC.

This clonotype came up a few times. The chain recombines TRBV24-1 with TRBJ2-2; D gene unclear. Germline CDR1 KGHDR, CDR2 SFDVKD. Between the trimmed V and J ends, which lost 3 bases and 0 bases, there was a span of 4 bases. CDR3 length: 14 amino acids. The CDR3 DNA is TGTGCCACCAGTGATGGGCCGAACACCGGGGAGCTGTTTTTT. It codes for CATSDGPNTGELFF.

This clonotype was detected a few times. The chain couples TRBV7-2 to TRBJ2-2; 8 bases are a match to TRBD1. The CDR3 runs 16 residues. V gave up 1 base and J gave up 2 bases; unmatched junction bases: 3. Looked up from germline, CDR1 is SGHTA and CDR2 is FQGNSA. The CDR3 nucleotides are TGTGCCAGCAGCTTAGAACAGGGGGGAAACACCGGGGAGCTGTTTTTT. It encodes CASSLEQGGNTGELFF. The full variable domain, its missing parts supplied by reference TRBV7-2 and TRBJ2-2, is GAGVSQSPSNKVTEKGKDVELRCDPISGHTALYWYRQSLGQGLEFLIYFQGNSAPDKSGLPSDRFSAERTGGSVSTLTIQRTQQEDSAVYLCASSLEQGGNTGELFFGEGSRLTVL.

This clonotype was observed a few times. The chain is built from TRBV5-1 and TRBJ1-1; no definite D call. Deletions cut 0 bases from V and 3 bases from J, with 12 bases between. This CDR3 has 15 amino acids. The germline V gene has CDR1 SGHRS and CDR2 YFSETQ. The CDR3 DNA reads as TGCGCCAGCAGCTTGGATGGGTTAGCGGACACTGAAGCTTTCTTT. Protein sequence: CASSLDGLADTEAFF.

This clonotype has ten or more counts. The V gene is TRBV4-3, the J gene TRBJ2-5, with a tentative D call TRBD2 (6 bases). The germline gives CDR1 LGHNA, CDR2 YSLEER. The CDR3 is 14 amino acids. The V gene lost 4 bases and the J gene lost 5 bases, with 14 bases spanning the gap. CDR3 protein: CASSLQGGKETQYF. In DNA, the CDR3 is TGCGCCAGCAGCCTCCAGGGCGGGAAGGAGACCCAGTACTTC.

The chain links TRBV7-2 to TRBJ2-5; D gene unclear. Trimming cost V 5 bases and J 5 bases, with 12 bases left between them. Germline CDR1 is SGHTA and CDR2 is FQGNSA. CDR3 length equals 13 residues. CDR3 DNA: TGTGCCAGCAGCGGACGTTGGGTGGAGACCCAGTACTTC. Translation gives CASSGRWVETQYF. Variable domain in full (rest from reference TRBV7-2 and TRBJ2-5): GAGVSQSPSNKVTEKGKDVELRCDPISGHTALYWYRQSLGQGLEFLIYFQGNSAPDKSGLPSDRFSAERTGGSVSTLTIQRTQQEDSAVYLCASSGRWVETQYFGPGTRLLVL.

This clonotype was seen only a few times. V and J are TRBV7-2 and TRBJ1-2, with D tentatively TRBD1 (5 bases). V was cut by 4 bases and J by 6 bases, with 18 bases left in between. CDR3 size: 15 residues. CDR1 is SGHTA, CDR2 FQGNSA, per germline. This chain's CDR3 is CASSSSRGEGDGYTF. DNA of the CDR3: TGTGCCAGCAGCTCCAGTCGGGGGGAGGGCGATGGCTACACCTTC. The whole variable domain, filled in from reference TRBV7-2 and TRBJ1-2, reads GAGVSQSPSNKVTEKGKDVELRCDPISGHTALYWYRQSLGQGLEFLIYFQGNSAPDKSGLPSDRFSAERTGGSVSTLTIQRTQQEDSAVYLCASSSSRGEGDGYTFGSGTRLTVV.

Only a few counts were recorded for this clonotype. This CDR3 is CASSESPEAPSYEQYF. The CDR3 DNA reads TGCGCCAGCAGTGAGTCGCCAGAAGCCCCCTCCTACGAGCAGTACTTC. This chain uses TRBV10-1 with TRBJ2-7; D is uncertain. Germline CDR1 and CDR2: WNHNN and SYGVQD (reference sequence). V gave up 0 bases and J gave up 0 bases, with 12 bases separating them. The CDR3 loop spans 16 amino acids.

The table lists this clonotype with a few counts. This sequence joins TRBV29-1 and TRBJ1-2; D call uncertain. Trimming stripped 7 bases from V and 2 bases from J, with 11 bases between. CDR1 and CDR2 (germline): SQVTM, ANQGSEA. The length of the CDR3 is 12 residues. The CDR3 is CSASAGNYGYTF. The DNA for the CDR3 is TGCAGCGCTAGCGCGGGGAACTATGGCTACACCTTC.

This clonotype was seen a few times. The chain has TRBV5-4 and TRBJ1-3, with D perhaps matching TRBD1 (5 bases). Trimming took 8 bases from V and 4 from J, leaving 13 bases between them. The CDR3 is 13 amino acids. The germline V gene encodes CDR1 SGHNT and CDR2 YYREEE (reference sequence). The CDR3 region has the DNA TGTGCCAGTGGGGACGCAGGCGGAAACACCATATATTTT. Translated: CASGDAGGNTIYF.

Notes on this clonotype: The germline gene is not matched at one end of the junction; a read error may be the cause. The chain employs TRBV7-9 and TRBJ1-1; D call uncertain. The length of the CDR3 is 14 residues. Germline V lookup: CDR1 SEHNR, CDR2 FQNEAQ (reference sequence). In nucleotides, the CDR3 is TGTGCCAGCAGCTTTGTTAGAATGAAAACTGAAGCTTTCTTT. This translates into CASSFVRMKTEAFF.

J is TRBJ2-7 and V is TRBV4-2, with D possibly TRBD2 on 6 matching bases. The CDR3 is 16 residues long. Germline V gene data show CDR1 as LGHNA and CDR2 as YNFKEQ. The ends were cut back, 1 base at V and 2 bases at J, with 15 bases in the middle. CDR3 in DNA: TGTGCCAGCAGCCAAGCGGGTGCGGGGTCCGCCTACGAGCAGTACTTC. Residues: CASSQAGAGSAYEQYF.

This clonotype was counted a few times. The rearrangement uses TRBV5-1 and TRBJ2-3; maybe TRBD2 (5 bases). CDR3 length: 16 amino acids. V was cut by 0 bases and J by 0 bases, with 11 bases left in between. Germline values: CDR1 SGHRS, CDR2 YFSETQ. CDR3 loop: CASSLAIRRSTDTQYF. As DNA, the CDR3 is TGCGCCAGCAGCTTGGCGATTAGGAGGAGCACAGATACGCAGTATTTT.

The table lists this clonotype with a few counts. This sequence joins TRBV7-2 and TRBJ2-3; tentative D call: TRBD1 (6 bases). This CDR3 has 13 amino acids. Germline CDR1 and CDR2: SGHTA and FQGNSA. The CDR3 sequence is CAGGFLGTDTQYF. CDR3 sequence (DNA): TGTGCTGGGGGCTTTCTGGGCACAGATACGCAGTATTTT.

The chain couples TRBV12-3 or TRBV12-4 to TRBJ2-3; weak D call: TRBD2 (6 bases). The CDR3 runs 14 residues. V dropped 6 bases and J dropped 6 bases, with 16 bases sitting between them. This CDR3 is CASRLDGGRDTQYF. The DNA of the CDR3 is TGTGCCAGCAGGCTGGACGGGGGTAGGGATACGCAGTATTTT.

The chain recombines TRBV7-2 with TRBJ2-2, with TRBD1 identical over 7 bases. Looked up from germline, CDR1 is SGHTA and CDR2 is FQGNSA. This CDR3 comprises 16 residues. Germline trimming cut 4 bases from V and 1 base from J; bases unmatched to any gene: 6. CDR3: CASSWTGTVNTGELFF. In DNA form, the CDR3 reads TGTGCCAGCAGCTGGACCGGGACAGTGAACACCGGGGAGCTGTTTTTT.